Following are 17 T cell receptor beta chains from one sample sequenced in a study of molecular identifiers for immune sequencing clone quantification. TCRdb analysed the PCR reads with MiXCR anew, one entry per CDR3 protein. In the table there are 300,000 to 400,000 distinct CDR3 sequences, roughly 24% of which are singletons. The sequenced sample consisted of naive CD8+ T cells from blood, with Jurkat cell RNA spiked in. The sample's subset: FACS-sorted CD8+CD4-CCR7+CD45RA+ naive T cells. The receptor source for this set is a human donor in good health. Some libraries in this study had Jurkat cell RNA spiked in.

The chain employs TRBV6-2 or TRBV6-3 and TRBJ1-1; 9 bases fit TRBD1. The CDR3 covers 15 residues. Germline CDR1 reads MNHEY; CDR2 reads SVGEGT. Trimming at V came to 4 bases and at J to 3 bases, leaving 6 bases not matched to a gene. The CDR3 reads CASSSRQGDYTEAFF. DNA of the CDR3: TGTGCCAGCAGTTCTCGACAGGGGGACTACACTGAAGCTTTCTTT.

The V gene is TRBV7-9, the J gene TRBJ2-3; 10 bases are a match to TRBD2. CDR3 length equals 16 residues. V shed 5 bases, J shed 2 bases, and the junction held 7 bases outside the gene matches. Per germline, CDR1 SEHNR and CDR2 FQNEAQ (reference sequence). The CDR3 protein is CASSVTGTSDTDTQYF. CDR3 nucleotides: TGTGCCAGCAGCGTGACCGGGACTAGCGACACAGATACGCAGTATTTT. The whole variable domain, filled in from reference TRBV7-9 and TRBJ2-3, reads DTGVSQNPRHKITKRGQNVTFRCDPISEHNRLYWYRQTLGQGPEFLTYFQNEAQLEKSRLLSDRFSAERPKGSFSTLEIQRTEQGDSAMYLCASSVTGTSDTDTQYFGPGTRLTVL.

V is TRBV24-1 and J is TRBJ2-3; 7 positions agree with TRBD1. V lost 3 bases, J lost 1 base, and 9 bases stayed unmatched. The CDR3 totals 17 residues. CDR1 and CDR2 (germline): KGHDR, SFDVKD. The CDR3 spells CATSDPGTGTGTDTQYF. For the CDR3, the DNA is TGTGCCACCAGTGATCCGGGGACGGGGACAGGCACAGATACGCAGTATTTT.

Ten or more counts support this clonotype. Its ends do not fully match the called genes, so a read error is possible. The chain carries TRBV7-7 and TRBJ1-1; D call uncertain. CDR1 SSHAT and CDR2 FNYEAQ come from the germline V gene (reference sequence). The length of the CDR3 is 13 residues. CDR3 in amino acids: CASSRSVNTEAFF. The CDR3 coding sequence is TGTGCTAGCAGCCGTAGTGTAAACACTGAAGCTTTCTTT.

This clonotype was picked up one time. The rearrangement links TRBV3-1 to TRBJ2-7; no clear D. Trimming cost V 1 base and J 3 bases, with 10 bases left between them. The germline V gene has CDR1 LGHDT and CDR2 YNNKEL (reference sequence). The CDR3 has 14 amino acids. The CDR3 DNA reads as TGTGCCAGCAGCCAAGGGTCCGGTGACTACGAGCAGTACTTC. Amino acids: CASSQGSGDYEQYF.

The chain uses TRBV28 and TRBJ2-5; tentative D call: TRBD1 (5 bases). CDR1 is MDHEN and CDR2 is SYDVKM in the germline V gene. There are 14 residues in the CDR3. V lost 2 bases and J lost 5, with 12 bases in between. The CDR3 reads CASSLRAGSETQYF. CDR3 coding DNA: TGTGCCAGCAGTTTAAGGGCAGGGTCGGAGACCCAGTACTTC.

A few counts support this clonotype. The rearrangement uses TRBV6-5 and TRBJ2-1; D is ambiguous. Trimming pared 2 bases from V and 1 base from J, leaving 6 bases between. The CDR3 extends over 14 amino acids. From germline, CDR1 is MNHEY and CDR2 SVGAGI. CDR3 loop: CASSYVASYNEQFF. In DNA form, the CDR3 reads TGTGCCAGCAGTTACGTTGCTTCCTACAATGAGCAGTTCTTC.

The chain has TRBV4-1 and TRBJ2-3, with 8 nucleotides matching TRBD2. CDR1 is MGHRA and CDR2 is YSYEKL in the germline V gene. V was clipped by 4 bases and J by 1 base; unmatched bases: 4. The length of the CDR3 is 15 residues. CDR3 sequence (DNA): TGCGCCAGCAGCCTCACGACTAGCGGCACAGATACGCAGTATTTT. It is translated as CASSLTTSGTDTQYF.

This chain uses TRBV6-2 or TRBV6-3 with TRBJ2-2; D is unclear. Trimming removed 2 bases from V and 0 bases from J, with 7 bases in between. The CDR3 covers 15 residues. CDR1 and CDR2 (germline): MNHEY, SVGEGT. In DNA, the CDR3 is TGTGCCAGCAGTTACATTATAGCGAACACCGGGGAGCTGTTTTTT. Translation gives CASSYIIANTGELFF.

In this sample, this clonotype turned up a few times. The chain joins TRBV5-6 to TRBJ2-5, with a weak D call TRBD1 (5 bases). The CDR3 runs to 14 residues. V was shortened by 0 bases and J by 7 bases, with 13 bases between the two germline ends. CDR1 is SGHDT and CDR2 is YYEEEE in the germline V gene. As DNA, the CDR3 is TGTGCCAGCAGCTTGGAGGACATCCCAGGGACCCAGTACTTC. Translated: CASSLEDIPGTQYF.

Many counts were recorded for this clonotype. The chain uses TRBV12-3 or TRBV12-4 and TRBJ1-5; no clear D gene. CDR3 size: 15 residues. V was cut by 2 bases and J by 2 bases, with 10 bases left in between. Here the CDR3 reads CASSLSSIGNQPQHF. The CDR3 region has the DNA TGTGCCAGCAGTTTAAGTTCGATTGGCAATCAGCCCCAGCATTTT.

V is TRBV6-5 and J is TRBJ1-1, with unresolved D. V lost 6 bases and J lost 5, with 10 bases in between. This CDR3 is built from 12 residues. Germline CDR1 reads MNHEY; CDR2 reads SVGAGI. DNA of the CDR3: TGTGCCAGCAGACGGAGTAGGACTGAAGCTTTCTTT. This translates into CASRRSRTEAFF.

Many counts were recorded for this clonotype. The genes are TRBV29-1 and TRBJ1-5; a weak D match, TRBD1 (5 bases). CDR3 size: 16 residues. CDR1 is SQVTM, CDR2 ANQGSEA, per germline. Trimming cost V 7 bases and J 0 bases, with 19 bases left between them. The chain's CDR3 is CSDLTAQLHSNQPQHF. The CDR3, as DNA: TGCAGCGACCTGACAGCTCAGCTTCATAGCAATCAGCCCCAGCATTTT.

V gene TRBV14 combines with J gene TRBJ2-5; tentatively, D is TRBD2 (5 bases). The V end lost 1 base, the J end lost 1 base, and 13 bases lay between the germline ends. Per germline, CDR1 SGHDN and CDR2 FVKESK. This CDR3 region has 16 residues. The CDR3 region has the DNA TGTGCCAGCAGCCAAGTGTTAGCGTGGCTCCAAGAGACCCAGTACTTC. Amino acids: CASSQVLAWLQETQYF.

With respect to this clonotype: This may arise from a read error, as a much more abundant clone is one base away. The CDR3 protein is CSVEVRPSGTYEQYF. CDR3 nucleotides: TGCAGCGTTGAAGTTAGGCCTAGCGGCACCTACGAGCAGTACTTC. V usage is TRBV29-1 and J usage is TRBJ2-7; 7 positions agree with TRBD2. J gave up 2 bases and V 1 base, and 8 bases lay outside the gene matches. The length of the CDR3 is 15 residues. Germline V gene sequence: CDR1 SQVTM, CDR2 ANQGSEA.

This clonotype was observed many times. Written as DNA, the CDR3 is TGTGCCAGCAGCTCATTAGGAGGTTCATCCAAATACAATGAGCAGTTCTTC. Its translation: CASSSLGGSSKYNEQFF. This sequence joins TRBV7-9 and TRBJ2-1; tentative D call: TRBD2 (5 bases). CDR1 and CDR2 (germline): SEHNR, FQNEAQ (reference sequence). CDR3 length equals 17 residues. With 4 bases removed from V and 4 bases from J, the gap between germline ends came to 20 bases.

Regarding this clonotype: This could be a read error, since a much larger clone is one nucleotide away. The J gene is TRBJ2-1, the V gene TRBV29-1; TRBD1 matches at 7 bases. CDR3 length: 13 amino acids. Germline CDR1 SQVTM, CDR2 ANQGSEA. Unmatched junction bases numbered 4, after V lost 4 bases and J lost 4 bases. The CDR3 bases are TGCAGCGTTGTACAGGGGACGTACAATGAGCAGTTCTTC. Translated, it gives CSVVQGTYNEQFF.